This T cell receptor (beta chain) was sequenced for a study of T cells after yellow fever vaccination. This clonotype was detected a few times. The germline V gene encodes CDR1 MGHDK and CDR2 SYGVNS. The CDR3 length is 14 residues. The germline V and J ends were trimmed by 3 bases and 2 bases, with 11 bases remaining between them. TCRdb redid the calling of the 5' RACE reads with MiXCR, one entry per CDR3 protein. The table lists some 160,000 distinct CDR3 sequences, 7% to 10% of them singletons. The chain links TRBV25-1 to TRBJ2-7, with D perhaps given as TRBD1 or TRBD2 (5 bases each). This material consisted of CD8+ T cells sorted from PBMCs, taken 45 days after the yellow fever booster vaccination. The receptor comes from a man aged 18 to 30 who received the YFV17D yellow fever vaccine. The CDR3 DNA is TGTGCCAGCAGTGATCGAGGGGTCCCCTACGAGCAGTACTTC. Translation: CASSDRGVPYEQYF.